One TCR beta chain is described in this entry. The antigen is not known. The data are from a study of OX40 agonist ivuxolimab in advanced cancers. Study-level information: The eligibility criteria allowed prior anti-PD-1, anti-PD-L1 or anti-CTLA-4 therapy, and approximately 40% had some.

The protocol was immunoSEQ multiplex PCR, while the TCRdb copy is restricted to in-frame clones and leaves out a portion. The sample yields under 90,000 clones, 85% seen once. The study, taken as a whole, reports: There were, on average, more expanded clones in CD8+ T cells than in CD4+. Blood T cells, both CD4+ and CD8+, expanded clonally by week 6 at 0.1 to 3.0 mg/kg. Also showing low normalized T-cell clonal expansion were some of the nonresponders.

Sequenced here: CD4+ or CD8+ T cells sorted from blood, sampled in a trial of the OX40 agonist ivuxolimab. The TCR originated in an adult with an advanced solid tumor such as melanoma, head and neck, liver or kidney cancer.

In DNA form, the CDR3 reads TGTGCCAGCAGTGAAGCGTCTAGCGGGAGGAACAATGAGCAGTTCTTC. Amino acids: CASSEASSGRNNEQFF. The J gene is TRBJ2-1, the V gene TRBV2, with TRBD2 matching 11 bases. CDR1 is SNHLY, CDR2 FYNNEI, per germline. V dropped 0 bases and J dropped 5; count of bases not matched to a gene: 3. The length of the CDR3 is 16 residues.